Below, 25 T cell receptor beta chains from the same sample are listed, as sequenced in a study of T cells in localized non-small cell lung cancer (dated by TCRdb to between 2020 and 2021). Library creation used the immunoSEQ multiplex PCR assay. Imported from immuneACCESS, the table was reduced by TCRdb to in-frame sequences with V and J called. These copies leave out some clones; in studies compared against another copy, an unresolved V gene accounts for under half, and the cause of the remainder is not known. This sample gives more than 15,000 clones in total; around 88% of them show up just once. Together, the top ten hold about 32% of the sample. Material: peripheral blood, obtained before any cancer treatment. The receptors shown here come from a male donor aged 60 or over with stage III lung adenocarcinoma.

This clone was seen a handful of times. V usage is TRBV7-8 and J usage is TRBJ2-6; D is perhaps TRBD2 (6 bases). The CDR3 has 19 amino acids. Trimming removed 2 bases at V and 1 base at J, with 18 bases between. Germline V gene lookup returns CDR1 SGHVS and CDR2 FQNEAQ. The CDR3 bases are TGTGCCAGCAGCTTATACTTGAGACTAGATCTATCTGGGGCCAACGTCCTGACTTTC. Translated: CASSLYLRLDLSGANVLTF.

The chain links TRBV5-6 to TRBJ1-1; D unclear. This CDR3 region has 14 residues. Trimming removed 4 bases from V and 1 base from J, with 11 bases in between. Germline V gene sequence: CDR1 SGHDT, CDR2 YYEEEE. The CDR3 loop reads CASSRVGRNTEAFF. The CDR3 DNA sequence: TGTGCCAGCAGCCGCGTGGGCCGGAACACTGAAGCTTTCTTT.

J is TRBJ2-2 and V is TRBV12-5, with D perhaps TRBD1 or TRBD2 (5 bases each). Trimming removed 1 base at V and 0 bases at J, with 12 bases between. The CDR3 length is 17 residues. Per germline, CDR1 LGHNT and CDR2 FRNRAP. CDR3 loop: CASGLAPTAANTGELFF. The CDR3 coding sequence is TGTGCTAGTGGTTTGGCCCCGACAGCGGCGAACACCGGGGAGCTGTTTTTT.

V is TRBV5-1 and J is TRBJ1-3; D is possibly TRBD1 (6 bases). This CDR3 comprises 18 residues. Germline-derived CDR1 and CDR2 are SGHRS and YFSETQ. With 0 bases removed from V and 0 bases from J, the gap between germline ends came to 16 bases. CDR3 bases: TGCGCCAGCAGCTTGGGAATAGGGGGTTCCTCCTCTGGAAACACCATATATTTT. Its protein product is CASSLGIGGSSSGNTIYF.

This chain uses TRBV30 with TRBJ2-7; 8 bases line up with TRBD2. The germline V gene has CDR1 GTSNPN and CDR2 SVGIG (reference sequence). The CDR3 totals 15 residues. Trimming at V came to 4 bases and at J to 4 bases, leaving 12 bases not matched to a gene. The CDR3: CAWTERGSLAYEQYF. The CDR3 DNA sequence: TGTGCCTGGACCGAGCGGGGGTCCCTAGCGTACGAGCAGTACTTC.

This chain links TRBV6-6 with TRBJ2-7, with TRBD1 identical over 7 bases. CDR1 and CDR2 from the germline V gene are MNHNY and SVGAGI (reference sequence). V lost 7 bases to trimming and J lost 6 bases; unmatched junction nucleotides: 6. The CDR3 length is 12 residues. The CDR3 DNA follows: TGTGCCAGCACCGACAGGGTGGGCGAGCAGTACTTC. Encoded protein: CASTDRVGEQYF.

The chain recombines TRBV2 with TRBJ1-5; TRBD1 matches at 8 bases. Germline assignment: CDR1 SNHLY and CDR2 FYNNEI. CDR3 length: 15 amino acids. V shed 6 bases and J 4 bases; nucleotides not matched to a gene: 8. The CDR3 sequence is CASSTDRAENQPQHF. CDR3 sequence (DNA): TGTGCCAGCAGCACGGACAGGGCAGAAAATCAGCCCCAGCATTTT. The full variable domain, in which reference TRBV2 and TRBJ1-5 provide the parts outside the CDR3, is EPEVTQTPSHQVTQMGQEVILRCVPISNHLYFYWYRQILGQKVEFLVSFYNNEISEKSEIFDDQFSVERPDGSNFTLKIRSTKLEDSAMYFCASSTDRAENQPQHFGDGTRLSIL.

This clone was picked up a small number of times. Its ends do not fully match the called genes, so a read error is possible. This sequence joins TRBV7-7 and TRBJ2-3; 14 bases are a match to TRBD2. This CDR3 is 18 amino acids long. The germline CDR1 and CDR2 sequences are SSHAT and FNYEAQ (reference sequence). In DNA form, the CDR3 reads TGTGCTAGCAGCATTGGACTAGCGGGGGGTCGAAATACAGATACGCAGTATTTT. Translated: CASSIGLAGGRNTDTQYF. The variable domain in full, completed from reference TRBV7-7 and TRBJ2-3, reads GAGVSQSPRYKVTKRGQDVTLRCDPISSHATLYWYQQALGQGPEFLTYFNYEAQPDKSGLPSDRFSAERPEGSISTLTIQRTEQRDSAMYRCASSIGLAGGRNTDTQYFGPGTRLTVL.

The chain combines TRBV7-3 with TRBJ2-5, with D possibly called TRBD1 or TRBD2 (5 bases each). V was trimmed by 5 bases and J by 5 bases, leaving 15 bases between them. Germline CDR1 is SGHTA and CDR2 is FQGTGA. CDR3 length equals 14 residues. The CDR3 sequence is CASSQDGGSETQYF. The CDR3 DNA reads as TGTGCCAGCAGCCAAGATGGGGGATCGGAGACCCAGTACTTC.

The chain is built from TRBV5-1 and TRBJ1-1; perhaps TRBD1 as D (5 bases). The V gene's germline CDR1 is SGHRS and CDR2 YFSETQ. V was trimmed by 4 bases and J by 1 base, leaving 11 bases between them. CDR3 length: 14 amino acids. The CDR3 bases are TGCGCCAGCAGCCCCTCGAGGGGGAACACTGAAGCTTTCTTT. Translating gives CASSPSRGNTEAFF. The variable domain in full, with the rest retrieved from reference TRBV5-1 and TRBJ1-1, is KAGVTQTPRYLIKTRGQQVTLSCSPISGHRSVSWYQQTPGQGLQFLFEYFSETQRNKGNFPGRFSGRQFSNSRSEMNVSTLELGDSALYLCASSPSRGNTEAFFGQGTRLTVV.

V is TRBV6-5 and J is TRBJ2-1; perhaps TRBD2 as D (7 bases). This CDR3 is 15 amino acids long. Trimming left V 5 bases short and J 6 bases short, with 17 bases between. Germline V lookup: CDR1 MNHEY, CDR2 SVGAGI. CDR3 nucleotides: TGTGCCAGCAGTCCCCCCCGGGGGGCATCCAATGAGCAGTTCTTC. This translates into CASSPPRGASNEQFF.

The chain uses TRBV5-1 and TRBJ2-3; tentative D call: TRBD2 (6 bases). This CDR3 comprises 14 residues. Germline V gives CDR1 SGHRS, CDR2 YFSETQ. The V and J ends lost 7 bases and 0 bases respectively, with 12 bases between them. The DNA for the CDR3 is TGCGCCAGCGTGGGGGGAGTTAGCACAGATACGCAGTATTTT. Translated: CASVGGVSTDTQYF.

The V call is TRBV7-9, the J call TRBJ2-5; 7 nucleotides agree with TRBD2. V lost 1 base to trimming and J lost 1 base; unmatched junction nucleotides: 0. There are 14 residues in the CDR3. CDR1 and CDR2 (germline): SEHNR, FQNEAQ (reference sequence). This CDR3 is CASSLGLAQETQYF. CDR3 coding DNA: TGTGCCAGCAGCTTAGGACTAGCCCAAGAGACCCAGTACTTC.

This sequence joins TRBV6-5 and TRBJ1-3; D might be TRBD1 (6 bases). Germline loops: CDR1 MNHEY, CDR2 SVGAGI. Trimming removed 2 bases at V and 10 bases at J, with 6 bases between. CDR3 length: 11 residues. CDR3: CASSYQGTIYF. As DNA, the CDR3 is TGTGCCAGCAGTTACCAGGGGACCATATATTTT.

This chain connects TRBV9 to TRBJ1-1; D unresolved. V gave up 0 bases and J gave up 0 bases, with 12 bases separating them. The CDR3 totals 16 residues. Germline-derived CDR1 and CDR2 are SGDLS and YYNGEE. The CDR3 reads CASSVDGRVMNTEAFF. The CDR3 nucleotides read TGTGCCAGCAGCGTAGACGGGCGGGTCATGAACACTGAAGCTTTCTTT.

By its share, this clone is medium-sized. The chain has TRBV5-6 and TRBJ1-2; D gene unclear. The CDR3 totals 13 residues. CDR1 is SGHDT and CDR2 is YYEEEE in the germline V gene. V lost 4 bases, J lost 6 bases, and 13 bases lay in between. In DNA, the CDR3 is TGTGCCAGCAGCGGATCTTCATGGGATGGCTACACCTTC. It yields the protein CASSGSSWDGYTF.

The chain is built from TRBV25-1 and TRBJ2-7; D gene uncertain. The ends were cut back, 2 bases at V and 2 bases at J, with 10 bases in the middle. The V gene's germline CDR1 is MGHDK and CDR2 SYGVNS. The CDR3 covers 14 residues. For the CDR3, the DNA is TGTGCCAGCAGTGAAGCTGTCGGACCCTACGAGCAGTACTTC. Translated, it gives CASSEAVGPYEQYF.

The V gene is TRBV5-1, the J gene TRBJ2-5; tentatively, D is TRBD1 (6 bases). Looked up from germline, CDR1 is SGHRS and CDR2 is YFSETQ. V was trimmed by 5 bases and J by 1 base, leaving 15 bases between them. The CDR3 is made up of 15 amino acids. The chain's CDR3 is CASRWGRGSQETQYF. Here the CDR3 DNA reads TGCGCCAGCAGGTGGGGGCGAGGGTCCCAAGAGACCCAGTACTTC.

CDR3 in DNA: TGTGCCAGCAGCCGAGGGCCAGGGGCTGCTTTCTTT. Amino acids: CASSRGPGAAFF. The chain carries TRBV14 and TRBJ1-1, with D possibly TRBD1 on 6 matching bases. In germline, CDR1 is SGHDN, CDR2 FVKESK. The CDR3 is 12 residues long. V was pared by 4 bases and J by 11 bases, with 14 bases between.

This rearrangement joins TRBV5-1 to TRBJ2-3, with D possibly TRBD2 on 6 matching bases. Trimming cost V 4 bases and J 3 bases, with 12 bases left between them. The CDR3 covers 14 residues. The germline gives CDR1 SGHRS, CDR2 YFSETQ. CDR3 nucleotide sequence: TGCGCCAGCAGCCCCTCGGGGGTTACAGATACGCAGTATTTT. Its protein is CASSPSGVTDTQYF.

In DNA form, the CDR3 reads TGCGCCAGCAGTGAGTCAGGTAGAAGGGCAGATACGCAGTATTTT. It codes for CASSESGRRADTQYF. The chain is built from TRBV10-1 and TRBJ2-3; no clear D gene. The V gene's germline CDR1 is WNHNN and CDR2 SYGVQD (reference sequence). This CDR3 has 15 residues. Trimming left V 0 bases short and J 4 bases short, with 11 bases between.

The chain carries TRBV2 and TRBJ1-4; D is unclear. This CDR3 has 15 residues. Germline V lookup: CDR1 SNHLY, CDR2 FYNNEI. Trimming cost V 7 bases and J 4 bases, with 16 bases left between them. DNA of the CDR3: TGTGCCAGCACCCAGAGCGGAGTTTTTAATGAAAAACTGTTTTTT. This gives the protein CASTQSGVFNEKLFF.

This clone was seen once. V and J are TRBV7-8 and TRBJ1-1; D possibly corresponds to TRBD1 (5 bases). Trimming took off 1 base at V and 4 bases at J, with 13 bases between the two ends. Germline V CDR1 and CDR2: SGHVS, FQNEAQ. The CDR3 has 15 residues. The CDR3 protein is CASSLVGVASTEAFF. CDR3 nucleotides: TGTGCCAGCAGCTTAGTGGGGGTGGCGAGCACTGAAGCTTTCTTT.

The gene calls are TRBV6-4 and TRBJ1-2; possibly TRBD1 for D (5 bases). The CDR3 has 14 amino acids. In germline, CDR1 is MRHNA, CDR2 SNTAGT. Trimming removed 5 bases from V and 2 bases from J, with 12 bases in between. CDR3 loop: CASSPGTANYGYTF. The DNA for the CDR3 is TGTGCCAGCAGTCCGGGGACCGCCAACTATGGCTACACCTTC.

The V call is TRBV7-8, the J call TRBJ1-2; 8 bases match TRBD1. V was clipped by 4 bases and J by 3 bases; unmatched bases: 7. The length of the CDR3 is 15 residues. The V gene's germline CDR1 is SGHVS and CDR2 FQNEAQ. CDR3 residues: CASSSILTGDYGYTF. The CDR3, as DNA: TGTGCCAGCAGCTCGATTTTGACAGGGGACTATGGCTACACCTTC. The full variable domain, in which reference TRBV7-8 and TRBJ1-2 provide the parts outside the CDR3, is GAGVSQSPRYKVAKRGQDVALRCDPISGHVSLFWYQQALGQGPEFLTYFQNEAQLDKSGLPSDRFFAERPEGSVSTLKIQRTQQEDSAVYLCASSSILTGDYGYTFGSGTRLTVV.